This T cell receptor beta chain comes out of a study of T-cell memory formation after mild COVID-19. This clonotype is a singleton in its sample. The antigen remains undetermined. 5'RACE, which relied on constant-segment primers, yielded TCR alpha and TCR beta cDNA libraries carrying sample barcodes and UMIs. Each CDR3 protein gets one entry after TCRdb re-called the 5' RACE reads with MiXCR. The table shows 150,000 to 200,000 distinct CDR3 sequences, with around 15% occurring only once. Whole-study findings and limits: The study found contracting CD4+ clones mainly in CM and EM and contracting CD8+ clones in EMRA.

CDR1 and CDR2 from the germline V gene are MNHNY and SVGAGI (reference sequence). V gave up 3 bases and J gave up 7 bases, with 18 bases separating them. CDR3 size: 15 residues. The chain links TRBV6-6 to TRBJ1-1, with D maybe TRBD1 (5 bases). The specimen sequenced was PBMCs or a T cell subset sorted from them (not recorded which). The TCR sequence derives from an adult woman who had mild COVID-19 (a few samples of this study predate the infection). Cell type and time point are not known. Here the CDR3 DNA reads TGTGCCAGCAGTTATGACCAGTGGAGGGGAAATGAAGCTTTCTTT. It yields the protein CASSYDQWRGNEAFF.